The clone carrying this TCR beta chain is classed as medium-sized (0.01 to 0.1%) by frequency. Its antigen is as yet unknown. Read data end 3 residues before the CDR3 end; the end is taken from the germline J gene. Clones were sequenced by immunoSEQ multiplex PCR, and TCRdb holds only the in-frame ones, with some missing. Recorded for this sample: thousands of clones. FACS sorting followed a roughly six-day coculture of CFSE-labeled recipient PBMCs with irradiated graft donor PBMCs. These data originate in a study of Tregs in tolerant kidney transplant recipients. Study-level results: Changing PCR primers prevented nucleotide comparison between some patients' samples. No direct test of biological reproducibility was done here. The most relevant donor-specific Treg TCRbeta repertoire apparently came from expansion with activated donor B cells.

The CDR3 spans 15 residues. CDR1 KGHSH and CDR2 LQKENI come from the germline V gene. V was clipped by 3 bases and J by 3 bases, with 12 bases between them. This specimen consisted of CD8+ T cells from blood cultured with allogeneic cells, obtained before the transplant. The TCR originated in a human patient who received a combined kidney and bone marrow transplant. This chain joins TRBV18 and TRBJ2-1; weak D call: TRBD2 (6 bases). The CDR3 sequence: CASSPPGGNYNEQFF. Partial CDR3 DNA: TGTGCCAGCTCACCGCCCGGGGGAAACTACAATGAG. Together with reference TRBV18 and TRBJ2-1, the CDR3 gives the full variable domain: NAGVMQNPRHLVRRRGQEARLRCSPMKGHSHVYWYRQLPEEGLKFMVYLQKENIIDESGMPKERFSAEFPKEGPSILRIQQVVRGDSAAYFCASSPPGGNYNEQFFGPGTRLTVL.